This T cell receptor beta chain derives from a study of OX40 agonist ivuxolimab in advanced cancers. TCRdb's copy holds only in-frame clones and misses some; the assay was immunoSEQ multiplex PCR. Among approximately 98,000 clones, roughly 90% were seen once, and the ten largest hold approximately 0.63%. This clone was observed a few times. Per germline, CDR1 LGHNA and CDR2 YNFKEQ. V dropped 0 bases and J dropped 1 base, with 6 bases sitting between them. The CDR3 runs 14 residues. The receptor comes from an adult with an advanced solid tumor such as melanoma, head and neck, liver or kidney cancer. The rearrangement links TRBV4-2 to TRBJ1-1; D is uncertain. The specimen was CD4+ or CD8+ T cells sorted from blood, collected in a trial of the OX40 agonist ivuxolimab. The CDR3, as DNA: TGTGCCAGCAGCCAAGATTCCCGGAACACTGAAGCTTTCTTT. Encoded protein: CASSQDSRNTEAFF.